This is a list of T cell receptor beta chains from one sample in a study of Ad26.COV2.S vaccination and SARS-CoV-2 variants. TCRdb keeps only in-frame clones here, not all; method: immunoSEQ multiplex PCR. This sample has hundreds of thousands of clones, with about 88% found just once. The starting material was peripheral blood, obtained in a trial of Ad26.COV2.S vaccine versus placebo. These receptors were obtained from a person between 18 and 65 years old who received the Ad26.COV2.S COVID-19 vaccine or a placebo. Both conserved end residues are part of each CDR3. A D gene is named only where the DNA matches it firmly. The size of a clone is reported for some rows only, either as once, few or many, or as a class for expanded clones.

V gene,D gene,clone size,J gene,CDR3 protein,CDR3 DNA
TRBV29-1,TRBD1,.,TRBJ2-7,CSAKGTGYEQYF,TGCAGCGCTAAGGGGACAGGCTACGAGCAGTACTTC
TRBV4-3,.,.,TRBJ1-4,CASSRYSGPFNEKLFF,TGCGCCAGCAGCCGGTACAGTGGACCTTTTAATGAAAAACTGTTTTTT
TRBV28,TRBD1,.,TRBJ1-1,CASSLGDRGAEAFF,TGTGCCAGCAGTTTGGGGGACAGGGGAGCTGAAGCTTTCTTT
TRBV28,.,once,TRBJ2-2,CASSLRPNTGELFF,TGTGCCAGCAGTTTGAGGCCCAACACCGGGGAGCTGTTTTTT
TRBV28,.,.,TRBJ1-2,CASSGGPGGYTF,TGTGCCAGCTCCGGGGGCCCCGGTGGCTACACCTTC
TRBV4-2,TRBD2,.,TRBJ2-3,CASSQDQASGGADTQYF,TGTGCCAGCAGCCAAGATCAAGCTAGCGGGGGGGCAGATACGCAGTATTTT
TRBV6-4,TRBD2,.,TRBJ2-2,CASRAGGYTGELFF,TGTGCCAGCAGGGCGGGAGGTTACACCGGGGAGCTGTTTTTT
TRBV7-6,TRBD1,.,TRBJ1-2,CASSLASTGGEYGYTF,TGTGCCAGCAGCTTAGCATCGACAGGGGGCGAATATGGCTACACCTTC
TRBV24-1,TRBD1,.,TRBJ2-7,CATSDAPGQGPYEQYF,TGTGCCACCAGTGACGCTCCGGGACAGGGTCCCTACGAGCAGTACTTC
TRBV18,TRBD1,.,TRBJ1-2,CASSPPDRSHYGYTF,TGTGCCAGCTCACCGCCGGACAGGAGCCACTATGGCTACACCTTC
TRBV12-5,.,.,TRBJ1-2,CASGRGGTNNYGYTF,TGTGCTAGTGGCCGGGGAGGGACAAATAACTATGGCTACACCTTC
TRBV7-2,TRBD1,once,TRBJ2-5,CASSLGQTQETQYF,TGTGCCAGCAGCTTGGGACAGACACAAGAGACCCAGTACTTC
TRBV15,.,.,TRBJ2-7,CATRDQRLSYEQYF,TGTGCCACCAGGGACCAGCGCCTCTCCTACGAGCAGTACTTC
TRBV15,.,.,TRBJ2-5,CATSRDGGIETQYF,TGTGCCACCAGCCGGGATGGAGGGATCGAGACCCAGTACTTC
TRBV7-9,.,.,TRBJ2-7,CASSPTGTPYEQYF,TGTGCCAGCAGCCCAACCGGGACCCCCTACGAGCAGTACTTC
TRBV24-1,.,.,TRBJ1-2,CATSSGGIGGYTF,TGTGCCACCAGTTCGGGGGGCATTGGGGGCTACACCTTC
TRBV20-1,.,.,TRBJ1-2,CSASRQEYGYTF,TGCAGTGCTAGTCGTCAGGAGTATGGCTACACCTTC
TRBV18,.,once,TRBJ2-3,CASSPRGISTDTQYF,TGTGCCAGCTCACCACGGGGGATCTCCACAGATACGCAGTATTTT
TRBV18,TRBD1,.,TRBJ2-7,CASSSGQGRPYEQYF,TGTGCCAGCTCATCGGGACAGGGAAGACCCTACGAGCAGTACTTC
TRBV7-9,.,.,TRBJ1-2,CASSWGVALSDFNNYGYTF,TGTGCCAGCAGCTGGGGGGTGGCATTGTCAGACTTTAACAACTATGGCTACACCTTC
TRBV7-8,TRBD1,.,TRBJ2-5,CASSLGGGQGALETQYF,TGTGCCAGCAGCTTAGGAGGGGGGCAGGGGGCATTAGAGACCCAGTACTTC
TRBV6-2/TRBV6-3,.,.,TRBJ2-6,CASSYDGSGANVLTF,TGTGCCAGCAGTTACGACGGATCTGGGGCCAACGTCCTGACTTTC
TRBV6-5,.,few,TRBJ1-1,CASSFGGLGGTEAFF,TGTGCCAGCAGTTTTGGGGGATTAGGAGGGACTGAAGCTTTCTTT
TRBV7-2,TRBD2,.,TRBJ2-3,CASSLAGVTDTQYF,TGTGCCAGCAGCCTCGCGGGGGTCACAGATACGCAGTATTTT
TRBV11-2,.,few,TRBJ2-2,CASSRTGYTGELFF,TGTGCCAGCAGCCGCACAGGGTACACCGGGGAGCTGTTTTTT
TRBV4-2,.,.,TRBJ1-3,CASSQEIGQNTIYF,TGTGCCAGCAGCCAAGAGATAGGGCAAAACACCATATATTTT
TRBV11-2,TRBD2,.,TRBJ2-7,CASSLAGGLSYEQYF,TGTGCCAGCAGCTTAGCGGGGGGGCTCTCCTACGAGCAGTACTTC
TRBV6-4,.,few,TRBJ1-1,CASGLAETEAFF,TGTGCCAGCGGACTTGCTGAAACTGAAGCTTTCTTT
TRBV29-1,.,.,TRBJ1-2,CSVDDSLNGYTF,TGCAGCGTTGATGACAGTCTAAATGGCTACACCTTC
TRBV7-3,.,.,TRBJ2-7,CASSSPTGDSSSYEQYF,TGTGCCAGCAGCTCCCCTACGGGGGACTCTAGCTCCTACGAGCAGTACTTC
TRBV19,TRBD2,.,TRBJ2-3,CASSRGGPDTQYF,TGTGCCAGTAGTCGGGGGGGCCCAGATACGCAGTATTTT